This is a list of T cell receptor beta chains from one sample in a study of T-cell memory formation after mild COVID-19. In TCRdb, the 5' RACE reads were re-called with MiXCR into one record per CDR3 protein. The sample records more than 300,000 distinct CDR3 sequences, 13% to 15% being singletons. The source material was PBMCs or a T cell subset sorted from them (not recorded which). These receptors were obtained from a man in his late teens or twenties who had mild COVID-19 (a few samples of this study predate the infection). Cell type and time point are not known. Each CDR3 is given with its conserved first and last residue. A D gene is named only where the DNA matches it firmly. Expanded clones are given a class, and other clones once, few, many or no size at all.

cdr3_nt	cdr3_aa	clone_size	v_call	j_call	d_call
TGTGCCAGCAGCTTAGGGGTAGGGGAGGGCTGGTACCAAGAGACCCAGTACTTC	CASSLGVGEGWYQETQYF	few	TRBV11-2	TRBJ2-5	TRBD2
TGTGCCAGCAGTGAGAACGGGGCGCGGTACAATGAGCAGTTCTTC	CASSENGARYNEQFF	NA	TRBV2	TRBJ2-1	NA
TGTGCCAGCTCACCCCGGGACAGGGGAGAGGGGAACACTGAAGCTTTCTTT	CASSPRDRGEGNTEAFF	NA	TRBV18	TRBJ1-1	TRBD1
TGTGCCACCAGTGGAAGCCCCGGGACAGGGGGCAATGAAAAACTGTTTTTT	CATSGSPGTGGNEKLFF	NA	TRBV24-1	TRBJ1-4	TRBD1
TGTGCCAGCAGTGAAGCCCGGGGGTACGGGGAGCAGTTCTTC	CASSEARGYGEQFF	few	TRBV2	TRBJ2-1	NA
TGTGCCAGCAGTTACTCTTCCATGGCGGATGGCTACACCTTC	CASSYSSMADGYTF	NA	TRBV6-2/TRBV6-3	TRBJ1-2	NA
TGCAGTGCAAGAGCCGACAGCACAGATACGCAGTATTTT	CSARADSTDTQYF	NA	TRBV20-1	TRBJ2-3	NA
TGCAGCGTCTGGGACAGGGGCTACGAGCAGTACTTC	CSVWDRGYEQYF	NA	TRBV29-1	TRBJ2-7	TRBD1
TGTGCCAGCTCACCAACTCCCCCTGGGGAGACCCAGTACTTC	CASSPTPPGETQYF	NA	TRBV18	TRBJ2-5	NA
TGCAGCGTTCTATCAACTAGCGGGGGGAACTACAATGAGCAGTTCTTC	CSVLSTSGGNYNEQFF	NA	TRBV29-1	TRBJ2-1	TRBD2
TGTGCCAGCAGCCAAGATCGAGGGCAGAACTATGGCTACACCTTC	CASSQDRGQNYGYTF	NA	TRBV4-2	TRBJ1-2	NA
TGTGCCAGCAGCCAAGATATTAGGCGCTCCTACAATGAGCAGTTCTTC	CASSQDIRRSYNEQFF	few	TRBV4-2	TRBJ2-1	NA
TGTGCCAGCAGACAAACTAGCGGGGGGCAACAGACCCAGTACTTC	CASRQTSGGQQTQYF	many	TRBV7-9	TRBJ2-5	TRBD2
TGTGCCAGCAGCCCGGGGCAAGCCTATGGCTACACCTTC	CASSPGQAYGYTF	NA	TRBV6-2/TRBV6-3	TRBJ1-2	NA
TGCAGTGCTAGAGATCTGCGAGACAGGGGTCAGCCCCAGCATTTT	CSARDLRDRGQPQHF	NA	TRBV20-1	TRBJ1-5	TRBD1
TGCAGTGCTAGGGGGACAGAATACAATGAGCAGTTCTTC	CSARGTEYNEQFF	few	TRBV20-1	TRBJ2-1	TRBD1
TGTGCCACCAGTGATTCCGGACCCAGCTCCTATAATTCACCCCTCCACTTT	CATSDSGPSSYNSPLHF	NA	TRBV24-1	TRBJ1-6	NA
TGTGCCAGCAGACCCTCCGGGACAGGCACCTACGAGCAGTACTTC	CASRPSGTGTYEQYF	few	TRBV11-2	TRBJ2-7	TRBD1
TGTGCCAGCAGCTCTAGGCCCCTAGACCTCGGGTACTTC	CASSSRPLDLGYF	NA	TRBV11-2	TRBJ2-4	NA
TGTGCCAGCAGCCTCCGGGGGGGCCTAAACTATGGCTACACCTTC	CASSLRGGLNYGYTF	NA	TRBV9	TRBJ1-2	NA
TGTGCCAGCAGTCGGTCCTTTTTCACAGATACGCAGTATTTT	CASSRSFFTDTQYF	NA	TRBV6-5	TRBJ2-3	NA
TGTGCCAGCAGCTTGGGGCGGGCGCTGAACACTGAAGCTTTCTTT	CASSLGRALNTEAFF	few	TRBV5-5	TRBJ1-1	NA
TGTGCCAGCAGCTCGGCCCCCACAAAAAGCACAGATACGCAGTATTTT	CASSSAPTKSTDTQYF	NA	TRBV7-9	TRBJ2-3	NA
TGTGCCAGCAGTTGGCAGGGTGGCTATGGCTACACCTTC	CASSWQGGYGYTF	few	TRBV7-3	TRBJ1-2	NA
TGCGCCAGCAGCCCTGAAGGCAGCTCTGGGGCCAACGTCCTGACTTTC	CASSPEGSSGANVLTF	few	TRBV5-1	TRBJ2-6	NA
TGTGCCAGCAGCCCGGAACAAGAGACCCAGTACTTC	CASSPEQETQYF	few	TRBV7-9	TRBJ2-5	NA
TGCAGCGTCCTTCCCTGGGACCAAGAGACCCAGTACTTC	CSVLPWDQETQYF	NA	TRBV29-1	TRBJ2-5	NA
TGTGCCAGCTCACTTGGGCGATACTTAGAGGACACTGAAGCTTTCTTT	CASSLGRYLEDTEAFF	NA	TRBV18	TRBJ1-1	NA
TGTGCCAGCAGTTTAGTTGTGGGGGGGGAAGAGACCCAGTACTTC	CASSLVVGGEETQYF	NA	TRBV12-3/TRBV12-4	TRBJ2-5	TRBD2
TGCGCCAGCAGCCAAGATCAAGGCATCCGGGAGCTGTTTTTT	CASSQDQGIRELFF	few	TRBV4-1	TRBJ2-2	NA
TGTGCCAGCAGTTTAGTTGGAGGGATCGGCTACACCTTC	CASSLVGGIGYTF	few	TRBV12-3/TRBV12-4	TRBJ1-2	NA
TGTGCCAGCAGCTCCGGACAGGTCCTTAACTATGGCTACACCTTC	CASSSGQVLNYGYTF	NA	TRBV5-6	TRBJ1-2	TRBD1
TGTGCCAGCAGCTCCACCAGCAGTGGGAATACGCAGTATTTT	CASSSTSSGNTQYF	many	TRBV12-3/TRBV12-4	TRBJ2-3	NA
TGCGCCAGCAGCCAAGACACCCCGGGACTAGCGGGGGACACGCAGTATTTT	CASSQDTPGLAGDTQYF	few	TRBV4-3	TRBJ2-3	TRBD2
TGCAGTGCCGACCACAGTTACGGAGGCTACACCTTC	CSADHSYGGYTF	NA	TRBV20-1	TRBJ1-2	NA
TGTGCCACCAGTGATTTGGACGTAACTAGCGGGGGGGTTATCAGCCCCGATGAGACCCAGTACTTC	CATSDLDVTSGGVISPDETQYF	NA	TRBV24-1	TRBJ2-5	TRBD2
TGCGCCAGCAGGGGGACTAGCCTCCCCTACGAGCAGTACTTC	CASRGTSLPYEQYF	NA	TRBV10-2	TRBJ2-7	TRBD2
TGCGCCAGCAGCTTGATGGTGGGCAGGAACACCGGGGAGCTGTTTTTT	CASSLMVGRNTGELFF	few	TRBV5-1	TRBJ2-2	NA
TGCAGTGCTAGAGGCCACAGGGAGAATTCACCCCTCCACTTT	CSARGHRENSPLHF	many	TRBV20-1	TRBJ1-6	NA
TGTGCCAGCAGCCCCAGGGGGCCTAGTAATTCACCCCTCCACTTT	CASSPRGPSNSPLHF	few	TRBV6-5	TRBJ1-6	TRBD1
TGTGCCAGCAGCGGAGCAGGAGCGAACACCGGGGAGCTGTTTTTT	CASSGAGANTGELFF	NA	TRBV7-2	TRBJ2-2	NA
TGTGCCAGCAGCCCGTTGGGGGAGGCCCTCCACTTT	CASSPLGEALHF	NA	TRBV7-9	TRBJ1-6	NA
TGTGCCAGCAATGATTTTGGCAATCAGCCCCAGCATTTT	CASNDFGNQPQHF	many	TRBV2	TRBJ1-5	NA
TGTGCCATCAGTGGGGGACAGTCTGGAAACACCATATATTTT	CAISGGQSGNTIYF	NA	TRBV10-3	TRBJ1-3	TRBD1
TGTGCCAGCAGCGTAGGACTGGGACTCAACTACGAGCAGTACTTC	CASSVGLGLNYEQYF	few	TRBV9	TRBJ2-7	NA
TGTGCCAGCAGCGTAGGGGACAGTCCGTATCAGCCCCCGCATTTT	CASSVGDSPYQPPHF	NA	TRBV9	TRBJ1-5	TRBD1
TGCAGTGCTGTAAGCGCCCCGTGGGATACGCAGTATTTT	CSAVSAPWDTQYF	NA	TRBV20-1	TRBJ2-3	NA
TGTGCCAGCAGCCACTTGGGACTAGCGGGGGCAGGCACAGATACGCAGTATTTT	CASSHLGLAGAGTDTQYF	few	TRBV14	TRBJ2-3	TRBD2
TGCGCCAGCAGCCTCTTAGGGAGGGGCCCGAGCTATGGCTACACCTTC	CASSLLGRGPSYGYTF	NA	TRBV4-3	TRBJ1-2	NA